This T cell receptor beta chain was sequenced for a study of cytomegalovirus exposure and HLA in healthy donors. Overall study results and limits: Later on, analysis showed that most CMV-associated TCR beta chains appeared to be HLA-restricted. More clonal expansion characterized HLA-associated TCR beta chains than equally common others in a later analysis.

Both 60 Vbeta primers and 13 Jbeta primers went into the PCR. Some clones are missing from TCRdb's copy, which holds only in-frame ones; the method was immunoSEQ multiplex PCR. Altogether roughly 150,000 clones are present, around 80% being singletons, with the ten largest covering 3.5% to 5.5%. Notes on this clone: Its antigen is not identified.

The germline V gene has CDR1 MNHNS and CDR2 SASEGT. CDR3 length equals 16 residues. Trimming took 2 bases from V and 2 from J; bases not matched to a gene: 7. Donors counted as nominally healthy when sampled, yet unrecorded immune exposures were likely. The rearrangement uses TRBV6-1 and TRBJ2-3, with 7 bases fitting TRBD2. The sequenced material came from PBMCs. The TCR was taken from a woman aged 40 to 50 in good health and CMV-seropositive. CDR3 nucleotides: TGTGCCAGCAGTGAAACGAGCGGGGCCTTCACAGATACGCAGTATTTT. Protein: CASSETSGAFTDTQYF.